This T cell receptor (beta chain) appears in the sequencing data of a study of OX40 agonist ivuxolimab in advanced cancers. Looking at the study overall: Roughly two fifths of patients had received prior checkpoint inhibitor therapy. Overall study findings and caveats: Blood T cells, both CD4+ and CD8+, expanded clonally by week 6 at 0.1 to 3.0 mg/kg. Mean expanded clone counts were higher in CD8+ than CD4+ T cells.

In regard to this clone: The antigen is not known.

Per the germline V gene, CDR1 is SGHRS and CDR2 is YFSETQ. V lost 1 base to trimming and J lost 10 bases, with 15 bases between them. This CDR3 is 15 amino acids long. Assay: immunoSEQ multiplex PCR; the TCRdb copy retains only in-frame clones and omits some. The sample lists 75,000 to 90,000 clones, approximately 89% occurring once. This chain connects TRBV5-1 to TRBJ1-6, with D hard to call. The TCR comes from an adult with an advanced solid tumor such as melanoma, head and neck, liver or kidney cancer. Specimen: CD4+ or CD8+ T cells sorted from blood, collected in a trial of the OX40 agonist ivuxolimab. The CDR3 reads CASSLLGVERSPLHF. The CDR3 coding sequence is TGCGCCAGCAGCTTGCTCGGGGTTGAGCGGTCACCCCTCCACTTT.